This T cell receptor (beta chain) stems from a study of glioma-infiltrating T cells. Using RNA template, CDR3s of TCR alpha and beta were amplified with iRepertoire arm-PCR. Using its own MiXCR run on the multiplex PCR reads, TCRdb lists one record per CDR3 protein. Of about 380,000 distinct CDR3 sequences listed, more than 35% are singletons. This clonotype was counted only a few times. Sequenced sample: glioma tissue, nonneoplastic brain tissue, or PBMCs (not recorded which). The clonotype was recovered from a human donor with low-grade glioma or glioblastoma, undergoing nonglioma brain surgery, or in good health (not recorded which).

CDR3 residues: CASSSPGVSNQPQHF. In DNA form, the CDR3 reads TGTGCCAGCAGTTCCCCGGGGGTAAGCAATCAGCCCCAGCATTTT. V and J are TRBV6-1 and TRBJ1-5; possible D gene TRBD1, 5 bases. CDR1 is MNHNS and CDR2 is SASEGT in the germline V gene. The germline V and J ends were trimmed by 5 bases and 1 base, with 12 bases remaining between them. This CDR3 comprises 15 residues.